This TCR beta chain was captured in a study of cytomegalovirus exposure and HLA in healthy donors. Study overall: As an earlier analysis found, roughly 180 million T cells yielded over 95 million unique TCR beta sequences. Study-level points and caveats: The analysis excluded some indistinguishable V segments, including TRBV6-2 and TRBV6-3. In a later analysis, at a false discovery rate of 0.05, roughly 18,000 TCR beta sequences were associated with HLA alleles. By a later analysis, the bulk of CMV-associated TCR beta chains appeared HLA-restricted.

This clone is a singleton in its sample. Its target is unknown. CDR1 SEHNR and CDR2 FQNEAQ come from the germline V gene (reference sequence). The CDR3 length is 14 residues. Germline trimming cut 8 bases from V and 9 bases from J; bases unmatched to any gene: 6. Researchers ran the PCR with 60 Vbeta and 13 Jbeta primers. Method: immunoSEQ multiplex PCR; TCRdb's copy keeps in-frame clones and lacks some. The data contain 160,000 or so clones, around 86% of them singletons. The chain employs TRBV7-9 and TRBJ1-6, with 11 bases matching TRBD1. The sequence derives from a man in his fifties in good health and CMV-seropositive. The sample comprised PBMCs. The chain's CDR3 is CASAAGQGVSPLHF. Written as DNA, the CDR3 is TGTGCCAGCGCCGCGGGACAGGGGGTTTCACCCCTCCACTTT.